This T cell receptor beta chain was sequenced during a study of T cells after yellow fever vaccination. Study-wide points: Post-booster reappearance was seen for most primary-vaccination clones (about 96% CD4, around 90% CD8).

Note on this clonotype: Its antigen is currently unknown.

MiXCR, run by TCRdb on the 5' RACE reads, gives a single entry per CDR3 protein. The data contain just over 250,000 distinct CDR3 sequences, approximately 5.2% of them singletons. This CDR3 contains 15 residues. Germline CDR1 and CDR2: GTSNPN and SVGIG (reference sequence). Trimming removed 3 bases from V and 0 bases from J, with 9 bases in between. The clonotype originates from a man younger than 30 who received the YFV17D yellow fever vaccine. The specimen comprised CD4+ T cells sorted from PBMCs, sampled on the day of the yellow fever booster vaccination. This sequence joins TRBV30 and TRBJ2-6; D is unresolved. The CDR3 DNA sequence: TGTGCCTGGAGCTCTCTCGACTCTGGGGCCAACGTCCTGACTTTC. This sequence encodes CAWSSLDSGANVLTF. Full variable domain (remainder filled in from reference TRBV30 and TRBJ2-6): SQTIHQWPATLVQPVGSPLSLECTVEGTSNPNLYWYRQAAGRGLQLLFYSVGIGQISSEVPQNLSASRPQDRQFILSSKKLLLSDSGFYLCAWSSLDSGANVLTFGAGSRLTVL.